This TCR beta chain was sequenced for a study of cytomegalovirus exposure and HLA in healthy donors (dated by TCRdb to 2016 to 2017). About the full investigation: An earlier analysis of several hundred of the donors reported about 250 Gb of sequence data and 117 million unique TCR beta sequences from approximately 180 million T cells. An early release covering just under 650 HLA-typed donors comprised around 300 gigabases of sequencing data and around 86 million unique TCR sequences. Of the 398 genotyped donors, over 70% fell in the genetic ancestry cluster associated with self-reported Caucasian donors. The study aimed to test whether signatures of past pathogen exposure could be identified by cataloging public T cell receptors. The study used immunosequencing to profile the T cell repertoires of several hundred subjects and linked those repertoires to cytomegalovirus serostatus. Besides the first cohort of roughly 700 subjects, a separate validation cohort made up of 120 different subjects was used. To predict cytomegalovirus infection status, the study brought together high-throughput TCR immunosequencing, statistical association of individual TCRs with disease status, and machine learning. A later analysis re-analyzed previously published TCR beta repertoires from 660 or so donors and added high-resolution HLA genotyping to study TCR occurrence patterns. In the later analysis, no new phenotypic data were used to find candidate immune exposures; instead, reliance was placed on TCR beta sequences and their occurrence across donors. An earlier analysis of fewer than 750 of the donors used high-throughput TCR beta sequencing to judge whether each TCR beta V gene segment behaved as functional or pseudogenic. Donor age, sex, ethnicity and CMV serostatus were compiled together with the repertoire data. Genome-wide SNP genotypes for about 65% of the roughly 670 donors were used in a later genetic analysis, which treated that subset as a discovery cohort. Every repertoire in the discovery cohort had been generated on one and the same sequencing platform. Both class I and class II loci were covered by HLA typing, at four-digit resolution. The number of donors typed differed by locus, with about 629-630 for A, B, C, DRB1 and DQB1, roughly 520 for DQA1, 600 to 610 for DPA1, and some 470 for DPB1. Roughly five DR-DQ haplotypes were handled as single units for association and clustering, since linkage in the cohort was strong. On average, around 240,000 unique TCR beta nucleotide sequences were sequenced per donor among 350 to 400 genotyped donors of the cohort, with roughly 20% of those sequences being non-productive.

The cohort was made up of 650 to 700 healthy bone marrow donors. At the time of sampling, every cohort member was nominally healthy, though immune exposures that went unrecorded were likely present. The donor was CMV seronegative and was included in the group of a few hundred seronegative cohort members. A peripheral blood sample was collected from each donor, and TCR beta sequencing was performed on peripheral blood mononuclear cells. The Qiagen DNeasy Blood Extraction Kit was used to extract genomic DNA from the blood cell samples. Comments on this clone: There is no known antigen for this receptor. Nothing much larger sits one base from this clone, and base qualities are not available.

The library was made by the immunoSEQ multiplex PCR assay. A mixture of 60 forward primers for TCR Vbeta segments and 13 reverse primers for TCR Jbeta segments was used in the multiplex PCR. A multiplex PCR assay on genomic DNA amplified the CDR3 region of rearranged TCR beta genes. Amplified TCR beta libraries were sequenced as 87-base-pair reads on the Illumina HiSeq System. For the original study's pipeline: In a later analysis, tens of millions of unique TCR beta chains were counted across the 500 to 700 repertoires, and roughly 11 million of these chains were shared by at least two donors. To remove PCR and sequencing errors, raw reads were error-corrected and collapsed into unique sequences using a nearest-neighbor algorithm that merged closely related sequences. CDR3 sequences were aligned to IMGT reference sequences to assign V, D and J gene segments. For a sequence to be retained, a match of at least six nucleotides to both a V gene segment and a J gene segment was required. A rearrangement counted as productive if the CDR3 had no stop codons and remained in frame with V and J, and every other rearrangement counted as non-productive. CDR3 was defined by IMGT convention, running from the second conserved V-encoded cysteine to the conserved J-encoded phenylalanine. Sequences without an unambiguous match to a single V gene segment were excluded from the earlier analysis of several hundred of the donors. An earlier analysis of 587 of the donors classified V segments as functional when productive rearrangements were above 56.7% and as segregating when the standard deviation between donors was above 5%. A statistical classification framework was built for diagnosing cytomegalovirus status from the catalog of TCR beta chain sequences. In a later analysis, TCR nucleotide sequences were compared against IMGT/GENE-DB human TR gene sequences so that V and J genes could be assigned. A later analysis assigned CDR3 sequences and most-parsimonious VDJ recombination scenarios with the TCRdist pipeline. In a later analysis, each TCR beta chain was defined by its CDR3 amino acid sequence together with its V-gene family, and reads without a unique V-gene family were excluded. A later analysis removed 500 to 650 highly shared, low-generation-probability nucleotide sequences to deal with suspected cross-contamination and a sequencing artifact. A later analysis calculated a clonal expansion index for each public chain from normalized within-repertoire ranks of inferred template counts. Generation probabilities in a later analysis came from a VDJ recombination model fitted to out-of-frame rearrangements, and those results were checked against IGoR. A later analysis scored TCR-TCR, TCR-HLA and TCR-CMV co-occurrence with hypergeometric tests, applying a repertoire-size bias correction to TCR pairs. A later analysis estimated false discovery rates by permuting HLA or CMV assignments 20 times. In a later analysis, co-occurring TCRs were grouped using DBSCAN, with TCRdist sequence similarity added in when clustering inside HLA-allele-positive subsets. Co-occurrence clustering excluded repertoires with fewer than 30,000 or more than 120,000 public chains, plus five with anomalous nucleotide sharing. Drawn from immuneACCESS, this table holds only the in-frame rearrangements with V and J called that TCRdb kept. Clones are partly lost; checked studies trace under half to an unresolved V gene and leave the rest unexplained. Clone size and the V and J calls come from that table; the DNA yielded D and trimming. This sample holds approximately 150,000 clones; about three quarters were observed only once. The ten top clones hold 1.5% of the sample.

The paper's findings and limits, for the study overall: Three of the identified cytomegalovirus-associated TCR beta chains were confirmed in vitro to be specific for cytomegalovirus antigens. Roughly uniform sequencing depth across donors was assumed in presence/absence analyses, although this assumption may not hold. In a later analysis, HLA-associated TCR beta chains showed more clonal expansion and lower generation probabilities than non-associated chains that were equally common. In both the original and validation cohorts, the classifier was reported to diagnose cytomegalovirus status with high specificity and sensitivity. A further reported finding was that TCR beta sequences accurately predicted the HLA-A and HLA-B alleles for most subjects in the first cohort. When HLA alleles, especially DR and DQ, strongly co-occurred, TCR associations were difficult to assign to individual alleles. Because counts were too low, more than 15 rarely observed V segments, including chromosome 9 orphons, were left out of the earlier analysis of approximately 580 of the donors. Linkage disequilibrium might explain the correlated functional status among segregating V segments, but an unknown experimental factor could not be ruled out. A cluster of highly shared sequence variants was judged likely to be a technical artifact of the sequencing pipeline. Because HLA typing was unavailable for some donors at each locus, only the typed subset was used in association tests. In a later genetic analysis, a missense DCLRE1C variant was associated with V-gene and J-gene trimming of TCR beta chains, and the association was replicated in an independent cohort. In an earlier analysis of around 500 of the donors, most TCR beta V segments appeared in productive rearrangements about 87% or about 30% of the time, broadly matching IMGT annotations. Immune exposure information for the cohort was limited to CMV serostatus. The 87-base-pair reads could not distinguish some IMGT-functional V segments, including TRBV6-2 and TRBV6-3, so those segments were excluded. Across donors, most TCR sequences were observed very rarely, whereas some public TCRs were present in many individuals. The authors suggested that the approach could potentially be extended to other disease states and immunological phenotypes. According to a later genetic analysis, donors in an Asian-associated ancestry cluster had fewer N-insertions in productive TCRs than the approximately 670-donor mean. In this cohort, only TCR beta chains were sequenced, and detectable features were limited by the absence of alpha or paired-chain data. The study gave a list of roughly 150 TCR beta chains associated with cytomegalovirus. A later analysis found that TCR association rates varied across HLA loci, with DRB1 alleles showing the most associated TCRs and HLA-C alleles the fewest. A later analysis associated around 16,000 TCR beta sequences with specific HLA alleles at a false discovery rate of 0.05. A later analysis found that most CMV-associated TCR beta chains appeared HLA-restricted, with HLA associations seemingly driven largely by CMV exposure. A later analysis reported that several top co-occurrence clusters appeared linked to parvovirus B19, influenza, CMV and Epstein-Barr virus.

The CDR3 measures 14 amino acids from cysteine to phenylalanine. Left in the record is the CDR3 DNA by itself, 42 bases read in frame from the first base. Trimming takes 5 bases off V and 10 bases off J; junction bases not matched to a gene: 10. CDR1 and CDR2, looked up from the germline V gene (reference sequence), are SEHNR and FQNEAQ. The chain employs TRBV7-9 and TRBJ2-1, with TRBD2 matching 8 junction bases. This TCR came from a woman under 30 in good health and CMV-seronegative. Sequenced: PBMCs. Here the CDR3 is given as CASSRGGDLGEQFF. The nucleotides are TGTGCCAGCAGCCGGGGGGGAGACTTGGGCGAGCAGTTCTTC. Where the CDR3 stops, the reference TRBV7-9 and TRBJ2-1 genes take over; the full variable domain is DTGVSQNPRHKITKRGQNVTFRCDPISEHNRLYWYRQTLGQGPEFLTYFQNEAQLEKSRLLSDRFSAERPKGSFSTLEIQRTEQGDSAMYLCASSRGGDLGEQFFGPGTRLTVL.